These T cell receptor beta chains were read from a single sample in a study of patients and donors after allogeneic stem cell transplantation. TCRdb independently ran MiXCR on the RT-PCR reads; one entry per CDR3 protein. The sample lists 70,000 or so distinct CDR3 sequences; around 27% were seen once. Sequencing was performed on blood, either unsorted or a sorted T cell fraction (not recorded which). These receptors were obtained from a human donor who was either an allogeneic HSCT recipient or a stem cell or donor lymphocyte infusion donor (not recorded which). It is not recorded whose cells these are; they may come from a transplant donor. The CDR3 runs from the conserved cysteine through the conserved F or W. The D gene is left open where the match is weak. Size values are once, few and many counts, or a class for expanded clones, and some rows have none.

d_gene	v_gene	j_gene	abundance	CDR3nt	CDR3aa
TRBD1	TRBV5-1	TRBJ2-3	few	TGCGCCAGCAGCTTGGGACAGGGACCAGATACGCAGTATTTT	CASSLGQGPDTQYF
-	TRBV7-9	TRBJ1-3	-	TGTGCCAGCAGCTCAAGGAGGGTCTCTGGAAACACCATATATTTT	CASSSRRVSGNTIYF
-	TRBV5-1	TRBJ2-7	-	TGCGCCAGCAGCTTTGGTCCGGGGGTTCCCTCCTACGAGCAGTACTTC	CASSFGPGVPSYEQYF
-	TRBV20-1	TRBJ1-2	-	TGCAGTGCAACGGTCGCGCCCTTTGGCTACACCTTC	CSATVAPFGYTF
TRBD1	TRBV29-1	TRBJ2-5	-	TGCAGCGTTGCCCAGACAGGGGCGGAGACCCAGTACTTC	CSVAQTGAETQYF
-	TRBV5-1	TRBJ2-7	-	TGCGCCAGCAGCCTAGGGACCTCCTCCTACGAGCAGTACTTC	CASSLGTSSYEQYF
-	TRBV5-1	TRBJ1-2	-	TGCGCCAGCAGCTTGTCCCCTTTTGTACAGGGATGGTTCTATGGCTACACCTTC	CASSLSPFVQGWFYGYTF
TRBD2	TRBV6-6	TRBJ2-2	-	TGTGCCAGCAGTTTGGGGGGGAGCCCGAACACCGGGGAGCTGTTTTTT	CASSLGGSPNTGELFF
TRBD1	TRBV5-1	TRBJ1-2	many	TGCGCCAGCAGCGTCAGGGGGCACGGGGACTATGGCTACACCTTC	CASSVRGHGDYGYTF
TRBD1	TRBV20-1	TRBJ1-2	few	TGCAGTGCTAGAGATGGTCGACAGGGGGCTGGTGGCTACACCTTC	CSARDGRQGAGGYTF
-	TRBV15	TRBJ2-5	few	TGTGCCACCAGCAGAGTAGGGGGAAACCAAGAGACCCAGTACTTC	CATSRVGGNQETQYF
-	TRBV5-1	TRBJ1-2	few	TGCGCCAGCAGCTTAATACAGGGAGTCTTTGGCTACACCTTC	CASSLIQGVFGYTF
-	TRBV6-1	TRBJ1-1	-	TGTGCCAGCCATATCGTGAGGGGCACTGAAGCTTTCTTT	CASHIVRGTEAFF
TRBD1	TRBV14	TRBJ2-2	-	TGTGCCAGCAGCCCACAGGGGACCGGGGAGCTGTTTTTT	CASSPQGTGELFF
-	TRBV10-3	TRBJ2-5	few	TGTGCCATCAGTGAGTCCAGTGCCGGGGACGAGACCCAGTACTTC	CAISESSAGDETQYF
-	TRBV10-3	TRBJ2-7	few	TGTGCCATCACTACGGACCTCTACGAGCAGTACTTC	CAITTDLYEQYF
TRBD1	TRBV5-1	TRBJ1-4	few	TGCGCCAGCGGACAGGGGGCCCGAGGTGAAAAACTGTTTTTT	CASGQGARGEKLFF
-	TRBV29-1	TRBJ2-7	-	TGCAGCGTTGTACTACAGGGAGTGCAGTACTTC	CSVVLQGVQYF
-	TRBV5-1	TRBJ2-1	-	TGCGCCAGCAGCCCCCGAGCCCTGACGGGTGAGCAGTTCTTC	CASSPRALTGEQFF
TRBD1	TRBV2	TRBJ1-5	few	TGTGCCAGCAGTGAATTGCAGGGGGATCAGCCCCAGCATTTT	CASSELQGDQPQHF
TRBD1	TRBV2	TRBJ1-1	many	TGTGCCAGCAGGACCCGAGACAGGGGCTCTGAAGCTTTCTTT	CASRTRDRGSEAFF
-	TRBV19	TRBJ2-2	-	TGTGCCAGTAGTAGGGTCTGGCCCACCGGGGAGCTGTTTTTT	CASSRVWPTGELFF
TRBD1	TRBV12-3/TRBV12-4	TRBJ1-2	many	TGTGCCAGCAGACCGGGACAGGGGAACTATGGCTACACCTTC	CASRPGQGNYGYTF
TRBD1	TRBV18	TRBJ1-2	few	TGTGCCAGCTCGCCGACAGGGACGAGCTACACCTTC	CASSPTGTSYTF
-	TRBV3-1	TRBJ1-2	few	TGTGCCAGCAGCCAGGCCTCAGGGGCCTATGGCTACACCTTC	CASSQASGAYGYTF
-	TRBV3-1	TRBJ2-5	-	TGTGCCAGCAGCCAAGAACTGGACCATCTAGAGACCCAGTACTTC	CASSQELDHLETQYF
-	TRBV4-3	TRBJ2-7	-	TGCGCCAGCAGCCAAGATCTTGGGAGCCCGGCCAAGCAGTACTTC	CASSQDLGSPAKQYF
TRBD1	TRBV6-2/TRBV6-3	TRBJ1-2	few	TGTGCCAGCAACCCGACAGGGGGCAACTATGGCTACACCTTC	CASNPTGGNYGYTF